This T cell receptor beta chain was obtained from a study of T cell responses to AZD1222 COVID-19 vaccine. Study-level results: Mostly white British, mostly female donors; authors suggested clonal diversity may be underestimated. Compared with day 0, the breadth and depth of the Spike-specific TCR repertoire rose significantly after two doses of AZD1222. Among AZD1222 vaccinees, only 5 to 7 were seropositive at baseline.

Data came from immunoSEQ multiplex PCR; TCRdb stores just in-frame clones and leaves some out. This sample has roughly 120,000 clones, with more than 75% found just once. CDR3 size: 16 residues. Germline loops: CDR1 LNHDA, CDR2 SQIVND (reference sequence). As to this clone: Antigen specificity is unknown. The germline gene is not matched at one end of the junction; a read error may be the cause.

The J gene is TRBJ2-5, the V gene TRBV19, with 7 positions matching TRBD2. The TCR was taken from an adult in good health. The source material was peripheral blood, sampled on day 0 of AZD1222 vaccination. The CDR3 sequence: CASRVGGTASPEIQYF. DNA for the CDR3: TGTGCCAGTAGGGTGGGGGGGACCGCAAGTCCGGAGATCCAGTACTTC. Complete variable domain (other parts from reference TRBV19 and TRBJ2-5): DGGITQSPKYLFRKEGQNVTLSCEQNLNHDAMYWYRQDPGQGLRLIYYSQIVNDFQKGDIAEGYSVSREKKESFPLTVTSAQKNPTAFYLCASRVGGTASPEIQYFGPGTRLLVL.